The present T cell receptor beta chain was sequenced within a study of blood T cell repertoires in COVID-19. Enrolment of Seattle patients took place during active infection, and they were followed longitudinally. Trimming cost V 1 base and J 4 bases; bases outside gene matches: 4. This CDR3 is 16 amino acids long. Germline assignment: CDR1 SGHDT and CDR2 YYEEEE. In the authors' workflow: Counts of nucleated cells, estimated from reference gene primer amplification, were obtained. Produced via immunoSEQ multiplex PCR; TCRdb's table is partial and in-frame only. D and trimming come from the DNA, and the V and J calls and clone size come from that table. The data show 270,000 or so clones, roughly 86% seen once.

The specimen sequenced was peripheral blood. The V call is TRBV5-6, the J call TRBJ2-1; TRBD2 matches 11 bases. The receptor comes from a woman aged 30 to 39 with COVID-19, enrolled during active disease. The CDR3 DNA reads TGTGCCAGCAGCTTGCTAGCGGGAGGCTTTTACAATGAGCAGTTCTTC. Residues: CASSLLAGGFYNEQFF.